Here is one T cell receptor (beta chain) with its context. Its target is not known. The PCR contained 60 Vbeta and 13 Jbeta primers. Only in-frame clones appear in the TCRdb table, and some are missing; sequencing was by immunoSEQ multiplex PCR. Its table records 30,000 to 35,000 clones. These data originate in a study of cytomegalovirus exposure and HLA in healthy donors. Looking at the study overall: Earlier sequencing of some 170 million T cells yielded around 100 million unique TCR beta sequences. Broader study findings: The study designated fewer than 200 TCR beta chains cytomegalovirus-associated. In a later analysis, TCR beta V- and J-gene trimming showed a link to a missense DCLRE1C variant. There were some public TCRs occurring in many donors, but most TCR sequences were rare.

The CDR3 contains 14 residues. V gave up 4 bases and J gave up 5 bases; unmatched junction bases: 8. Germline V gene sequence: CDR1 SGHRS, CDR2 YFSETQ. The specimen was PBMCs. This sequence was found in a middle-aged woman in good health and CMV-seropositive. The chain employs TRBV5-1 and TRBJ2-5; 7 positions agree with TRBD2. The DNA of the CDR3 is TGCGCCAGCAGCCCGGGACTATCGGGCGAGACCCAGTACTTC. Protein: CASSPGLSGETQYF.